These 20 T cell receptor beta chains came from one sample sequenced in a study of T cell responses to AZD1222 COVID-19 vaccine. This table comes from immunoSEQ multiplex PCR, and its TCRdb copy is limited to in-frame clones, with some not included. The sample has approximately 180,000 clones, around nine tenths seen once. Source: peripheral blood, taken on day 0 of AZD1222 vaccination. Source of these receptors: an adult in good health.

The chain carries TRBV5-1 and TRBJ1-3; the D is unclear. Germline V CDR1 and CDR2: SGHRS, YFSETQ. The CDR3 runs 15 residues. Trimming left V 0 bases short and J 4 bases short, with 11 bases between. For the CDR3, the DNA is TGCGCCAGCAGCTTGGTCCACGGCGAAGGAAACACCATATATTTT. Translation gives CASSLVHGEGNTIYF.

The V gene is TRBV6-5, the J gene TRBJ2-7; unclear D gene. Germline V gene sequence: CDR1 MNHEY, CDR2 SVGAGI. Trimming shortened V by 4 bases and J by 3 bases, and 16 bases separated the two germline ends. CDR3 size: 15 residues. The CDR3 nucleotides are TGTGCCAGCAGTTCTCCCCCGGCGGCAATCTACGAGCAGTACTTC. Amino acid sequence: CASSSPPAAIYEQYF.

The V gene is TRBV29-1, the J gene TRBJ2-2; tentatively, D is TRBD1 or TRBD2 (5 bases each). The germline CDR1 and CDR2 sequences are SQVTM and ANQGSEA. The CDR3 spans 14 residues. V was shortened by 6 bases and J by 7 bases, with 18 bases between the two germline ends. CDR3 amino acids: CSVPSGPSIGELFF. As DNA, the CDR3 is TGCAGCGTCCCCTCGGGACCCTCCATCGGGGAGCTGTTTTTT.

The CDR3 region is CASSYRRDRGGSNQPQHF. The CDR3 DNA sequence: TGTGCCAGCAGTTACCGCAGGGACAGGGGAGGTAGCAATCAGCCCCAGCATTTT. V is TRBV6-2 or TRBV6-3 and J is TRBJ1-5; 10 bases map to TRBD1. With 2 bases clipped from V and 0 bases from J, the junction kept 7 bases outside the gene matches. Germline loops: CDR1 MNHEY, CDR2 SVGEGT. CDR3 length: 18 amino acids.

The CDR3 DNA follows: TGTGCCATCAGTGGGACAGGGAGGGGAACTAATGAAAAACTGTTTTTT. Translating it yields CAISGTGRGTNEKLFF. The gene calls are TRBV10-3 and TRBJ1-4, with TRBD1 identical over 8 bases. Germline V gene lookup returns CDR1 ENHRY and CDR2 SYGVKD. V gave up 4 bases and J gave up 1 base; unmatched junction bases: 5. This CDR3 has 16 amino acids.

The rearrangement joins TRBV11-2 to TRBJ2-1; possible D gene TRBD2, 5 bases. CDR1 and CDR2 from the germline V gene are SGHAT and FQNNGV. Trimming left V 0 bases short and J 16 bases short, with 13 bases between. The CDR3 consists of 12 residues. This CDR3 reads CASSLDRASPFF. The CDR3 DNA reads TGTGCCAGCAGCTTAGATCGGGCTAGCCCCTTCTTC.

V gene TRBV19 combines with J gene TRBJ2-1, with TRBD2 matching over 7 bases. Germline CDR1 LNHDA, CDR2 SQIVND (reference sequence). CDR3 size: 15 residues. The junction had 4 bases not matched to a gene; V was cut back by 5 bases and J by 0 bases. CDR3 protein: CASSQLASSYNEQFF. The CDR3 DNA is TGTGCCAGTAGTCAACTAGCGTCCTCCTACAATGAGCAGTTCTTC.

The CDR3 loop reads CASSYSGTGDTEAFF. CDR3 sequence (DNA): TGTGCCAGCAGTTACTCCGGGACAGGGGACACTGAAGCTTTCTTT. The rearrangement joins TRBV6-5 to TRBJ1-1, with TRBD1 matching over 10 bases. V gave up 0 bases and J gave up 3 bases; unmatched junction bases: 1. The length of the CDR3 is 15 residues. Germline V gives CDR1 MNHEY, CDR2 SVGAGI.

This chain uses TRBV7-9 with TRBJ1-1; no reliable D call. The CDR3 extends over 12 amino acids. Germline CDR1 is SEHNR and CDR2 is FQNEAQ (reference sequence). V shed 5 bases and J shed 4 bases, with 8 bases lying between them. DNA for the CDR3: TGTGCCAGCAGCCCCGCGGGCACTGAAGCTTTCTTT. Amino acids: CASSPAGTEAFF.

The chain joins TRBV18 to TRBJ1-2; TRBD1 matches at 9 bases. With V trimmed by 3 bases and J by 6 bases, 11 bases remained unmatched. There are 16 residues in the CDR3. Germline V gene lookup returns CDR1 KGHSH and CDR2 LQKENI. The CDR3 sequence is CASSPAVTGGSDGYTF. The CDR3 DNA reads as TGTGCCAGCTCACCCGCCGTGACAGGGGGGAGTGATGGCTACACCTTC.

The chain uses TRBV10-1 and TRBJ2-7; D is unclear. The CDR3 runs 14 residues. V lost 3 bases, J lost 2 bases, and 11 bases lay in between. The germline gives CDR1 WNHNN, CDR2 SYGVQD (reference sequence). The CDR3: CASSDSAQTYEQYF. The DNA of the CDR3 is TGCGCCAGCAGTGATTCCGCACAGACCTACGAGCAGTACTTC.

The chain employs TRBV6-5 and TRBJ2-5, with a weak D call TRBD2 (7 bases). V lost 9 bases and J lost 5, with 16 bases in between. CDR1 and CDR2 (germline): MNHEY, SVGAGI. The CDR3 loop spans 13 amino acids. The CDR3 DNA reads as TGTGCCAGTAGAGAGGGGGGGAAGGAGACCCAGTACTTC. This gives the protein CASREGGKETQYF.

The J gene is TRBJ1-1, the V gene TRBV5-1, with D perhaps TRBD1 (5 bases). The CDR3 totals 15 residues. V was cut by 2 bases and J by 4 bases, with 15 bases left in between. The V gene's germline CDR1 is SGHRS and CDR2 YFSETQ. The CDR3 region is CASSFGSGMGTEAFF. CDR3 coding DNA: TGCGCCAGCAGCTTTGGTTCAGGGATGGGCACTGAAGCTTTCTTT.

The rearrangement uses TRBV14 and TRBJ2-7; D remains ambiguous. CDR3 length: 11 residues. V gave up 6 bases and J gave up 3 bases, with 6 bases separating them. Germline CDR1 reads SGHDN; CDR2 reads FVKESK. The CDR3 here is CASSHYYEQYF. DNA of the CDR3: TGTGCCAGCAGTCACTACTACGAGCAGTACTTC.

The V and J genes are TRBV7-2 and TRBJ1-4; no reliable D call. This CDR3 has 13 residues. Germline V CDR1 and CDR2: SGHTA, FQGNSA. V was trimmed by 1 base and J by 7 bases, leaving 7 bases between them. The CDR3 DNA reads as TGTGCCAGCAGCTTAGGGAGAATTGAAAAACTGTTTTTT. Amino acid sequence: CASSLGRIEKLFF.

The CDR3 sequence: CASTNGLMNTEAFF. The CDR3 bases are TGTGCCAGTACCAATGGCTTAATGAACACTGAAGCTTTCTTT. J is TRBJ1-1 and V is TRBV19; D gene unclear. Germline loops: CDR1 LNHDA, CDR2 SQIVND (reference sequence). The CDR3 runs 14 residues. Trimming took off 7 bases at V and 0 bases at J, with 12 bases between the two ends.

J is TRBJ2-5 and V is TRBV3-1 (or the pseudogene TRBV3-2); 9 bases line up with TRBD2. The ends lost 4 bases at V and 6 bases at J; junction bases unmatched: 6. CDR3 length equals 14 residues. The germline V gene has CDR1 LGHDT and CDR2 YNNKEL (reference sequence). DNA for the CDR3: TGTGCCAGCAGCCTTCTTAGCGGGAGCAAGACCCAGTACTTC. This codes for CASSLLSGSKTQYF.

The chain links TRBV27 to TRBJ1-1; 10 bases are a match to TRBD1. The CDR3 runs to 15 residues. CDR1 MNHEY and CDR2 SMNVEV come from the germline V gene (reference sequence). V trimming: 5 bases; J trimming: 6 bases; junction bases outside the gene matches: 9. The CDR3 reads CASSTPGQGSAEAFF. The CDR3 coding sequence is TGTGCCAGCAGTACCCCGGGACAGGGGTCCGCTGAAGCTTTCTTT.

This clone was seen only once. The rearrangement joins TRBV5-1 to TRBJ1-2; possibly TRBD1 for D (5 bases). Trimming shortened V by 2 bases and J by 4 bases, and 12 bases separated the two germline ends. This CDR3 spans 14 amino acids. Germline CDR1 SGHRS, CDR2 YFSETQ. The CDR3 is CASSFGHGIYGYTF. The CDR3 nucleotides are TGCGCCAGCAGCTTTGGACACGGAATCTATGGCTACACCTTC.

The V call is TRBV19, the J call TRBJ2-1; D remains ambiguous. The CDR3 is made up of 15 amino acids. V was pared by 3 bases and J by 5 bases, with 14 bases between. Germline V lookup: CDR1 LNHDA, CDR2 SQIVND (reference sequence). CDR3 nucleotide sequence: TGTGCCAGTAGTATCTTCCGCGGTAGTCACAATGAGCAGTTCTTC. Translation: CASSIFRGSHNEQFF.